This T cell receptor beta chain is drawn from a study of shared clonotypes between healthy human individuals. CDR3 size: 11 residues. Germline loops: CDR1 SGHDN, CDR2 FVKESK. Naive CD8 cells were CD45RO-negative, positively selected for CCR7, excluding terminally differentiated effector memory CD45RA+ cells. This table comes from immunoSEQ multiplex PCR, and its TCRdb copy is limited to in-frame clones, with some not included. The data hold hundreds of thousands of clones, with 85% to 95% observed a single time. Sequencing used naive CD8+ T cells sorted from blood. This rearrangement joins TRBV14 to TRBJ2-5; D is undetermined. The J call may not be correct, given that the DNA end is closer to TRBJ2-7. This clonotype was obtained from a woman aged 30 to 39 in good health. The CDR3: CASSQGTEQYF. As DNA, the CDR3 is TGTGCCAGCAGCCAGGGTACCGAGCAGTACTTC.